A single T cell receptor (beta chain) is shown here with its context. Sample treatment: oral pan-JAK inhibitor, 5-10 mg twice daily. The entry originates in a study of CD8+ T cells in alopecia areata. Extraction and reverse transcription of RNA yielded cDNA as the sequencing template. The protocol was immunoSEQ multiplex PCR, while the TCRdb copy is restricted to in-frame clones and leaves out a portion. The table has 90,000 or so clones, 40% to 50% seen once; the top ten hold about 17%. Germline V lookup: CDR1 GTSNPN, CDR2 SVGIG (reference sequence). V gave up 4 bases and J gave up 4 bases, with 16 bases separating them. The CDR3 runs 14 residues.

The receptor's source is a human donor with alopecia areata. The chain uses TRBV30 and TRBJ1-1, with D hard to call. The sequences come from CD8+ T cells sorted from blood, collected at week 24, from a patient treated with tofacitinib. This chain's CDR3 is CAWIADGRSTEAFF. CDR3 DNA sequence: TGTGCCTGGATTGCAGACGGACGGAGCACTGAAGCTTTCTTT.